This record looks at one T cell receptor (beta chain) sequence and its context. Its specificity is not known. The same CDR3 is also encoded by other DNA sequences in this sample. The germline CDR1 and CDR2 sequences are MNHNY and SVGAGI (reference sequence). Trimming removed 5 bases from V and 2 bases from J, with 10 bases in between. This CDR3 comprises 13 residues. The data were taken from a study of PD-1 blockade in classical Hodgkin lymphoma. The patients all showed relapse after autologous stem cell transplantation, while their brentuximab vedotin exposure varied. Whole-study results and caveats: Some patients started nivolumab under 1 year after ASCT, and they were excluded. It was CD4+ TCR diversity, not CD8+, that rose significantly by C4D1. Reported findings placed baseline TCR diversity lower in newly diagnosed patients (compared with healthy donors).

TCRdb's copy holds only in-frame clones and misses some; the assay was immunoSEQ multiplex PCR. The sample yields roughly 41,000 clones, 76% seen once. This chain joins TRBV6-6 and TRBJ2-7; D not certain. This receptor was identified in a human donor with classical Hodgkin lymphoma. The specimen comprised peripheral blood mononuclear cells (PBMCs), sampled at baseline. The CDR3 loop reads CASSRTGAYEQYF. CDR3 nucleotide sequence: TGTGCCAGCAGTCGGACGGGTGCCTACGAGCAGTACTTC.